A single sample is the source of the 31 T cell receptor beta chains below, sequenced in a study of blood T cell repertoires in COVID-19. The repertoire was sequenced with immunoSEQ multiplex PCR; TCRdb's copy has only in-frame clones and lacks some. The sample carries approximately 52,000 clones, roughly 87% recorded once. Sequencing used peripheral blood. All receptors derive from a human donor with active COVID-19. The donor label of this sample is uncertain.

The CDR3 DNA reads TGCGCCAGCAGCTTGAGCCTGGGACTAGCGGGTCGTGAGTTCGGCACAGATACGCAGTATTTT. Protein: CASSLSLGLAGREFGTDTQYF. The chain employs TRBV5-1 and TRBJ2-3, with TRBD2 matching over 12 bases. The germline gives CDR1 SGHRS, CDR2 YFSETQ. The CDR3 has 21 residues. The junction had 16 bases not matched to a gene; V was cut back by 1 base and J by 1 base.

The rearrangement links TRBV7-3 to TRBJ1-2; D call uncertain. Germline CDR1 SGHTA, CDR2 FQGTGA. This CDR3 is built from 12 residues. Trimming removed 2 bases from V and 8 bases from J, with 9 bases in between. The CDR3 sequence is CASSLDGRGYTF. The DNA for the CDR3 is TGTGCCAGCAGCTTAGATGGGCGCGGCTACACCTTC.

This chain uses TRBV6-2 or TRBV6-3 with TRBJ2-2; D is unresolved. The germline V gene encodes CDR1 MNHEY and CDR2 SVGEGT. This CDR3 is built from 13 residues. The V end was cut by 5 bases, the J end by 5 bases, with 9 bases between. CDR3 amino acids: CASSIRRTGELFF. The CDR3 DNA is TGTGCCAGCAGTATAAGGAGAACCGGGGAGCTGTTTTTT.

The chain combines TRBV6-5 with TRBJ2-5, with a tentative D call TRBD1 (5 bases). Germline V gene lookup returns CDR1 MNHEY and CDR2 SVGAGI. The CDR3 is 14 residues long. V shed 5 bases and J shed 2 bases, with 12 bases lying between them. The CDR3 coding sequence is TGTGCCAGCAGTCGGCTGACAGTTCAAGAGACCCAGTACTTC. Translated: CASSRLTVQETQYF.

The CDR3: CARSSGELFF. DNA of the CDR3: TGTGCCAGAAGCTCTGGGGAGCTGTTTTTT. The chain has TRBV5-3 and TRBJ2-2, with unresolved D. TRBV5-3 falls under the ORF class, with uncertain function. The CDR3 consists of 10 residues. The V gene lost 3 bases and the J gene lost 8 bases, with 2 bases spanning the gap.

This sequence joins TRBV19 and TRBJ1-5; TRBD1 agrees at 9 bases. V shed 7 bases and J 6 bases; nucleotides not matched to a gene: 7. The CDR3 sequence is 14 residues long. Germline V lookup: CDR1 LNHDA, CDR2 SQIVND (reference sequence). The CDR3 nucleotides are TGTGCCAGTATATCGGACAGGGGAAGTCAGCCCCAGCATTTT. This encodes CASISDRGSQPQHF.

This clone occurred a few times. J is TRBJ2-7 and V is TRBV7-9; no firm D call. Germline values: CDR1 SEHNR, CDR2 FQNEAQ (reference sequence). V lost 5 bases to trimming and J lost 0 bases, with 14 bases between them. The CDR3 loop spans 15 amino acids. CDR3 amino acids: CASSPAGRFSYEQYF. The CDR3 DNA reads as TGTGCCAGCAGCCCCGCAGGTCGTTTCTCCTACGAGCAGTACTTC.

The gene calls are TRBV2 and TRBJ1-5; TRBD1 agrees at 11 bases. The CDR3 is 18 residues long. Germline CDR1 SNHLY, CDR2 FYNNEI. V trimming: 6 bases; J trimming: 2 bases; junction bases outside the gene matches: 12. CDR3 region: CASSLRTGGSGGNQPQHF. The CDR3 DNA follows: TGTGCCAGCAGCCTTCGGACAGGGGGCAGTGGGGGCAATCAGCCCCAGCATTTT.

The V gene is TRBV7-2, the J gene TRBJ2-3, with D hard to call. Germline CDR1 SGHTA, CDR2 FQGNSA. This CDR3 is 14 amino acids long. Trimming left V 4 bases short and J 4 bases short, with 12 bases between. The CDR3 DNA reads TGTGCCAGCAGCTCCCCCATGCGTGCAGATACGCAGTATTTT. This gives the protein CASSSPMRADTQYF.

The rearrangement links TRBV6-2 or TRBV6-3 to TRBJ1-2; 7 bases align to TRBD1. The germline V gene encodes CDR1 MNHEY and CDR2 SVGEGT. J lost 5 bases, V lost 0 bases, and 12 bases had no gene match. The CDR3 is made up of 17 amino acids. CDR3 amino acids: CASSYSQGGRPLYGYTF. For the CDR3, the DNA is TGTGCCAGCAGTTACTCCCAGGGGGGCCGCCCCCTGTATGGCTACACCTTC.

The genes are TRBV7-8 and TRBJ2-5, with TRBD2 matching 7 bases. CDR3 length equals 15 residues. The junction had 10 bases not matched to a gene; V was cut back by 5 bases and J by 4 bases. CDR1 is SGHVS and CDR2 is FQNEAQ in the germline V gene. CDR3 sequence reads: CASSTRGGRRETQYF. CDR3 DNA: TGTGCCAGCAGCACGCGCGGGGGACGGAGAGAGACCCAGTACTTC.

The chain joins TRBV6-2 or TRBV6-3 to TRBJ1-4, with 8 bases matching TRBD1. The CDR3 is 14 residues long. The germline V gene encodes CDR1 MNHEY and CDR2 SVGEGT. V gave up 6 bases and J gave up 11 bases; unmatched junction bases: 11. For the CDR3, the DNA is TGTGCCAGCAGCCTCGGACAGGGACGGAGGAAACTGTTTTTT. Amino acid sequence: CASSLGQGRRKLFF.

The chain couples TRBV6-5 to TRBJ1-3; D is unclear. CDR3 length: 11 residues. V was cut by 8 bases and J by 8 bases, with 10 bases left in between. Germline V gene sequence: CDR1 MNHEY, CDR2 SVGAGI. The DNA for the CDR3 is TGTGCCAGCTCGAGTTTGGACACCATATATTTT. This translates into CASSSLDTIYF.

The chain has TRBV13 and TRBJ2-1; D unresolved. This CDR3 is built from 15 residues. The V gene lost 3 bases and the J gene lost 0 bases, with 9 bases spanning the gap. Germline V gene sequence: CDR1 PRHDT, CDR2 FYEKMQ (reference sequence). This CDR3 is CASSFSGLSYNEQFF. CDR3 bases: TGTGCCAGCAGCTTCTCAGGTCTCTCCTACAATGAGCAGTTCTTC.

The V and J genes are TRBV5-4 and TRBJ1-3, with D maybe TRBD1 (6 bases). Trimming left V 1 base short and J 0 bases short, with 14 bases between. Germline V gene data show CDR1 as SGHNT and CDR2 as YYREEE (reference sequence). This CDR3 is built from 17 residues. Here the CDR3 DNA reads TGTGCCAGCAGCTTGCAGACAGGACTGACCTCTGGAAACACCATATATTTT. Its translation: CASSLQTGLTSGNTIYF.

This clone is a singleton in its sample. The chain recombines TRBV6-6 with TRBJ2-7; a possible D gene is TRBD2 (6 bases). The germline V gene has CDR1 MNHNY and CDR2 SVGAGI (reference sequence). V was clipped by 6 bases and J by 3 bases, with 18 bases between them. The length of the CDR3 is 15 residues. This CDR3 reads CASREGGLKIYEQYF. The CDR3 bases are TGTGCCAGCAGGGAAGGCGGACTAAAGATCTACGAGCAGTACTTC.

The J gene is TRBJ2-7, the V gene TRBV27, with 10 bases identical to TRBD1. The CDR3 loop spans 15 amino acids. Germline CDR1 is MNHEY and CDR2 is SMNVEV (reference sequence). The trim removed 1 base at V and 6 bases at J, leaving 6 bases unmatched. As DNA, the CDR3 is TGTGCCAGCAGTTTATATACCGGGACAGGGGCCGAGCAGTACTTC. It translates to CASSLYTGTGAEQYF.

Here the CDR3 DNA reads TGTGCCAGCAGTTACGGGCATAGCGGGGGTGACAATGAGCAGTTCTTC. Residues: CASSYGHSGGDNEQFF. The chain combines TRBV6-5 with TRBJ2-1, with 9 bases that match TRBD2. The CDR3 contains 16 residues. CDR1 and CDR2 (germline): MNHEY, SVGAGI. V shed 2 bases, J shed 5 bases, and the junction held 7 bases outside the gene matches.

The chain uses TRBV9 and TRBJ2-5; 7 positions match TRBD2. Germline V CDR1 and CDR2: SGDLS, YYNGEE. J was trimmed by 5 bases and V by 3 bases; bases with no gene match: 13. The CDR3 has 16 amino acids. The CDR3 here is CASSGLRGLVPETQYF. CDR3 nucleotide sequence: TGTGCCAGCAGCGGCCTCCGAGGACTAGTCCCCGAGACCCAGTACTTC.

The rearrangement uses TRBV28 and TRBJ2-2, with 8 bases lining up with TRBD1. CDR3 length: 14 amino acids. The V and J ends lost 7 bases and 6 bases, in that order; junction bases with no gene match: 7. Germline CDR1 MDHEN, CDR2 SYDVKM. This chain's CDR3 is CASTRQGIAGELFF. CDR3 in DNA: TGTGCCAGCACCAGACAGGGGATCGCCGGGGAGCTGTTTTTT.

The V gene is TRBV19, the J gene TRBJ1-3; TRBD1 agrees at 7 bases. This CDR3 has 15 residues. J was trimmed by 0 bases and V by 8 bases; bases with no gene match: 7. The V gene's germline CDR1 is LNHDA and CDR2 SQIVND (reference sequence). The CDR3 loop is CASRDRELSGNTIYF. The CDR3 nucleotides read TGTGCCAGTCGCGACAGGGAGCTCTCTGGAAACACCATATATTTT.

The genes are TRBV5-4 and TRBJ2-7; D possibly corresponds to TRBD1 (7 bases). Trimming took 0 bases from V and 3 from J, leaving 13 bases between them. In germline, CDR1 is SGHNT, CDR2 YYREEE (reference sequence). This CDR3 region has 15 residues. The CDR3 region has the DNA TGTGCCAGCAGCTTGGGCGGGACAGCTAACTACGAGCAGTACTTC. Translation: CASSLGGTANYEQYF.

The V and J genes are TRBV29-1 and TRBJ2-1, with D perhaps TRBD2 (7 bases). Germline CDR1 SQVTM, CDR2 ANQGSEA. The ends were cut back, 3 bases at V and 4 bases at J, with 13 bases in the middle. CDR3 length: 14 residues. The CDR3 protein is CSVDEGGAYNEQFF. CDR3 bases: TGCAGCGTTGATGAGGGGGGGGCTTACAATGAGCAGTTCTTC.

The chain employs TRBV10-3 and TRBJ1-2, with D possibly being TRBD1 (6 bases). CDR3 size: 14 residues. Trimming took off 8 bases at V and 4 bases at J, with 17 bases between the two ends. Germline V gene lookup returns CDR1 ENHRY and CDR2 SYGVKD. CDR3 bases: TGTGCCATCTCCGGTTCCGGACAGCCCTATGGCTACACCTTC. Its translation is CAISGSGQPYGYTF.

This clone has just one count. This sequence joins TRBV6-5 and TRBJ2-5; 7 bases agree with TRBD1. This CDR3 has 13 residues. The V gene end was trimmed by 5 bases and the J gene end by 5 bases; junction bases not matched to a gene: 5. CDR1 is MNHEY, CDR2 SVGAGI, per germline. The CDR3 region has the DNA TGTGCCAGCAGTATTGTACAGGGGGAGACCCAGTACTTC. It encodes CASSIVQGETQYF.

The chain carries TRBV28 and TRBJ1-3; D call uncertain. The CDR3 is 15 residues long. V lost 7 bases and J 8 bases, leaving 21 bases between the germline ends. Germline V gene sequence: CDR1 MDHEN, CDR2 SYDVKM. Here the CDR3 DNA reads TGTGCCAGCATTCGAACCGGGAGCTCCAAGTACACCATATATTTT. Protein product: CASIRTGSSKYTIYF.

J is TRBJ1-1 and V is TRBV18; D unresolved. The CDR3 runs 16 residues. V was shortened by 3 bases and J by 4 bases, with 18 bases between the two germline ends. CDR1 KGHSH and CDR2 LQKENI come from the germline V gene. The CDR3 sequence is CASSPLLIREGTEAFF. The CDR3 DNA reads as TGTGCCAGCTCACCCCTACTAATCCGAGAGGGCACTGAAGCTTTCTTT.

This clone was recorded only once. CDR3 in amino acids: CASSPQHGPTGANEQFF. Here the CDR3 DNA reads TGTGCCAGCTCACCACAACACGGGCCAACTGGGGCAAATGAGCAGTTCTTC. The chain uses TRBV18 and TRBJ2-1; D is possibly TRBD1 (5 bases). Per germline, CDR1 KGHSH and CDR2 LQKENI. Trimming took 1 base from V and 7 from J, leaving 20 bases between them. This CDR3 comprises 17 residues. Based on the CDR3 plus reference TRBV18 and TRBJ2-1, the full variable domain is NAGVMQNPRHLVRRRGQEARLRCSPMKGHSHVYWYRQLPEEGLKFMVYLQKENIIDESGMPKERFSAEFPKEGPSILRIQQVVRGDSAAYFCASSPQHGPTGANEQFFGPGTRLTVL.

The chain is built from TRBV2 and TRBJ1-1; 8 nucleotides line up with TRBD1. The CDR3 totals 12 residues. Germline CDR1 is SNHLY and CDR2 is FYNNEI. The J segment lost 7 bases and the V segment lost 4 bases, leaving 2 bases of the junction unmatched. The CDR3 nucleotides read TGTGCCAGCAGTGGGACAGGGCGTGAAGCTTTCTTT. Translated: CASSGTGREAFF.

DNA for the CDR3: TGTGCCAGTAGTCACGGACAGATTAATTCACCCCTCCACTTT. As protein: CASSHGQINSPLHF. V usage is TRBV19 and J usage is TRBJ1-6; tentative D call: TRBD1 (6 bases). This CDR3 is built from 14 residues. Trimming took off 5 bases at V and 6 bases at J, with 11 bases between the two ends. Germline-derived CDR1 and CDR2 are LNHDA and SQIVND (reference sequence).

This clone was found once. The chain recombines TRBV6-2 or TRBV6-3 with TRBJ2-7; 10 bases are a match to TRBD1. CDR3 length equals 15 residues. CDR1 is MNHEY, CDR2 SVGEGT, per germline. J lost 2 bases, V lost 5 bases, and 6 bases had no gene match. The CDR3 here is CASSRTGGRTYEQYF. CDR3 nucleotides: TGTGCCAGCAGTCGGACAGGGGGTAGGACCTACGAGCAGTACTTC.